The rows below give T cell receptor beta chains drawn from one sample of a study of T cell responses to AZD1222 COVID-19 vaccine. The method was immunoSEQ multiplex PCR; TCRdb's version includes in-frame clones alone and lacks a portion of them. The data show just under 85,000 clones, 80% to 90% seen once. The sample here was peripheral blood, taken on day 0 of AZD1222 vaccination. The receptors were sampled from an adult in good health. Both conserved end residues are part of each CDR3. Clone size appears in some rows only: once, few, many, or a class for an expanded clone.

j_call clone_size v_call cdr3_aa
TRBJ1-5 once TRBV28 CASSLVNSNQPQHF
TRBJ1-1 NA TRBV28 CASSFKLPEAFF
TRBJ2-7 NA TRBV6-1 CASSQGTSANYEQYF
TRBJ1-1 NA TRBV28 CASSRRLTEAFF
TRBJ2-3 NA TRBV7-2 CASRAETGSSGTQYF
TRBJ1-1 NA TRBV30 CAWRTGGYTEAFF
TRBJ2-1 NA TRBV28 CASSFRGGYNEQFF
TRBJ1-3 NA TRBV2 CASSVGNTIYF
TRBJ2-7 NA TRBV4-2 CASSQGVGGAYEQYF
TRBJ1-6 NA TRBV28 CASSVQSSYNSPLHF
TRBJ2-1 NA TRBV19 CASSLQLAGKGNEQFF
TRBJ2-5 NA TRBV19 CASSRPGQGQETQYF
TRBJ2-7 once TRBV6-2/TRBV6-3 CASSPQVPYEQYF
TRBJ1-1 NA TRBV7-6 CASSLGTGSLNTEAFF
TRBJ2-3 NA TRBV4-2 CASSSGVAPLVDTQYF
TRBJ1-1 NA TRBV28 CASSLGQENTEAFF